The 29 T cell receptor beta chains in this list originate from one sample, sequenced in a study of OX40 agonist ivuxolimab in advanced cancers. TCRdb's copy holds only in-frame clones and misses some; the assay was immunoSEQ multiplex PCR. This sample has 21,000 or so clones, with about four fifths found just once. This specimen consisted of CD4+ or CD8+ T cells sorted from blood, obtained in a trial of the OX40 agonist ivuxolimab. These receptors all come from an adult with an advanced solid tumor such as melanoma, head and neck, liver or kidney cancer.

The chain combines TRBV28 with TRBJ1-1; unclear D gene. Per the germline V gene, CDR1 is MDHEN and CDR2 is SYDVKM. V was trimmed by 6 bases and J by 6 bases, leaving 8 bases between them. The CDR3 length is 11 residues. CDR3 protein: CASSFTAEAFF. CDR3 nucleotide sequence: TGTGCCAGCAGCTTCACAGCTGAAGCTTTCTTT.

J is TRBJ2-2 and V is TRBV30, with 10 positions matching TRBD2. The CDR3 totals 13 residues. The germline CDR1 and CDR2 sequences are GTSNPN and SVGIG (reference sequence). V lost 3 bases, J lost 6 bases, and 1 base stayed unmatched. The CDR3 DNA follows: TGTGCCTGGAGGCTAGCGGGAGCCGGGGAGCTGTTTTTT. Amino acid sequence: CAWRLAGAGELFF.

This clone was observed a few times. The gene calls are TRBV6-5 and TRBJ2-7, with 7 nucleotides matching TRBD1. Germline values: CDR1 MNHEY, CDR2 SVGAGI. This CDR3 has 14 residues. V lost 2 bases and J lost 5; bases outside the gene matches: 6. This CDR3 is CASSYGQGVNEQYF. Written as DNA, the CDR3 is TGTGCCAGCAGTTACGGGCAGGGGGTCAACGAGCAGTACTTC.

This clone was detected once. V and J are TRBV2 and TRBJ2-4, with D possibly being TRBD1 (6 bases). This CDR3 has 12 residues. Per the germline V gene, CDR1 is SNHLY and CDR2 is FYNNEI. V shed 3 bases and J shed 8 bases, with 8 bases lying between them. CDR3 DNA sequence: TGTGCCAGCAGTGACAGGGGTCACATTCAGTACTTC. Protein: CASSDRGHIQYF.

This clone is a singleton in its sample. The V gene is TRBV11-3, the J gene TRBJ2-1; D might be TRBD1 (6 bases). CDR3 size: 13 residues. Trimming took 4 bases from V and 6 from J, leaving 10 bases between them. Germline V gene sequence: CDR1 SGHNT, CDR2 YENEEA. CDR3 loop: CASSSRGGNEQFF. In DNA form, the CDR3 reads TGTGCCAGCAGCTCCCGAGGGGGCAATGAGCAGTTCTTC.

The rearrangement uses TRBV7-6 and TRBJ2-3; 7 nucleotides match TRBD2. The trim removed 3 bases at V and 4 bases at J, leaving 10 bases unmatched. Germline V gene data show CDR1 as SGHVS and CDR2 as FNYEAQ. The CDR3 is 16 amino acids. This chain's CDR3 is CASSLSGGYSADTQYF. Written as DNA, the CDR3 is TGTGCCAGCAGCTTGTCGGGAGGCTACTCGGCAGATACGCAGTATTTT.

The rearrangement joins TRBV5-6 to TRBJ1-2; no firm D call. There are 15 residues in the CDR3. Germline V gene sequence: CDR1 SGHDT, CDR2 YYEEEE. Trimming took 4 bases from V and 4 from J, leaving 17 bases between them. The CDR3: CASSHPGGITYGYTF. CDR3 DNA: TGTGCCAGCAGCCATCCCGGCGGTATCACCTATGGCTACACCTTC.

J is TRBJ2-7 and V is TRBV4-1; D ambiguous. Germline CDR1 is MGHRA and CDR2 is YSYEKL. CDR3 length: 14 amino acids. The germline V and J ends were trimmed by 4 bases and 1 base, with 11 bases remaining between them. CDR3 sequence (DNA): TGCGCCAGCAGCCGGATAATTGGGTCCTACGAGCAGTACTTC. Its protein product is CASSRIIGSYEQYF.

This chain uses TRBV7-8 with TRBJ2-7; TRBD2 matches 8 bases. Trimming cost V 5 bases and J 3 bases; bases outside gene matches: 6. The CDR3 extends over 14 amino acids. Germline-derived CDR1 and CDR2 are SGHVS and FQNEAQ. This CDR3 is CASSGTSFGYEQYF. CDR3 nucleotides: TGTGCCAGCAGCGGGACTAGTTTCGGCTACGAGCAGTACTTC. The full variable domain, its missing parts supplied by reference TRBV7-8 and TRBJ2-7, is GAGVSQSPRYKVAKRGQDVALRCDPISGHVSLFWYQQALGQGPEFLTYFQNEAQLDKSGLPSDRFFAERPEGSVSTLKIQRTQQEDSAVYLCASSGTSFGYEQYFGPGTRLTVT.

The chain recombines TRBV11-2 with TRBJ2-7, with TRBD1 identical over 8 bases. Germline V gene sequence: CDR1 SGHAT, CDR2 FQNNGV. The CDR3 is 15 amino acids. J lost 0 bases, V lost 3 bases, and 4 bases had no gene match. The CDR3 here is CASSLNRGSSYEQYF. The CDR3 region has the DNA TGTGCCAGCAGCTTGAACAGGGGGAGCTCCTACGAGCAGTACTTC.

This clone was detected once. This chain links TRBV5-1 with TRBJ2-3; 9 bases line up with TRBD2. After removal of 7 bases from V and 4 bases from J, the junction contained 4 bases not matched to a gene. CDR3 length: 13 residues. CDR1 and CDR2 (germline): SGHRS, YFSETQ. CDR3 DNA: TGCGCCAGCCGGGCGGGAGGGGCAGATACGCAGTATTTT. It translates to CASRAGGADTQYF.

V is TRBV19 and J is TRBJ1-1; 8 positions match TRBD1. Germline-derived CDR1 and CDR2 are LNHDA and SQIVND (reference sequence). V shed 6 bases and J 2 bases; nucleotides not matched to a gene: 5. The CDR3 length is 14 residues. The CDR3 region is CASRLRGPNTEAFF. The CDR3, as DNA: TGTGCCAGTAGGCTCAGGGGGCCAAACACTGAAGCTTTCTTT.

V and J are TRBV6-5 and TRBJ2-7; no definite D call. V lost 4 bases and J lost 4, with 2 bases in between. Germline V gene lookup returns CDR1 MNHEY and CDR2 SVGAGI. This CDR3 has 10 residues. The CDR3 loop reads CASSLYEQYF. The CDR3 DNA sequence: TGTGCCAGCAGTTTATACGAGCAGTACTTC.

The rearrangement uses TRBV14 and TRBJ2-3; the match to TRBD2 covers 9 bases. The CDR3 contains 16 residues. The J segment lost 4 bases and the V segment lost 5 bases, leaving 10 bases of the junction unmatched. The germline V gene encodes CDR1 SGHDN and CDR2 FVKESK. The CDR3 protein is CASSLGAGGPSDTQYF. The CDR3 DNA is TGTGCCAGCAGCTTGGGGGCGGGAGGGCCGTCAGATACGCAGTATTTT.

The chain is built from TRBV4-1 and TRBJ1-3; D remains unclear. CDR1 MGHRA and CDR2 YSYEKL come from the germline V gene. V gave up 3 bases and J gave up 0 bases, with 21 bases separating them. The CDR3 consists of 19 residues. The CDR3 spells CASSQPLELGRSSGNTIYF. CDR3 nucleotides: TGCGCCAGCAGCCAGCCGCTCGAGCTGGGCAGGAGCTCTGGAAACACCATATATTTT.

This chain links TRBV9 with TRBJ2-1; the match to TRBD2 covers 7 bases. The CDR3 has 16 amino acids. V lost 0 bases, J lost 6 bases, and 9 bases stayed unmatched. Germline V gene data show CDR1 as SGDLS and CDR2 as YYNGEE. This chain's CDR3 is CASSVAGRERGNEQFF. The CDR3 DNA reads as TGTGCCAGCAGCGTAGCTGGGCGGGAGAGGGGCAATGAGCAGTTCTTC.

This sequence joins TRBV30 and TRBJ1-1, with 10 bases matching TRBD1. CDR3 length: 12 amino acids. Germline assignment: CDR1 GTSNPN and CDR2 SVGIG (reference sequence). V trimming: 7 bases; J trimming: 3 bases; junction bases outside the gene matches: 2. CDR3 DNA: TGTGCCTATGGACAGGGGGACACTGAAGCTTTCTTT. Translated: CAYGQGDTEAFF.

This chain connects TRBV28 to TRBJ1-3; D not resolved. There are 16 residues in the CDR3. Trimming removed 1 base from V and 0 bases from J, with 10 bases in between. Germline lookup yields CDR1 MDHEN and CDR2 SYDVKM. CDR3 sequence reads: CASSLFEHSSGNTIYF. CDR3 nucleotide sequence: TGTGCCAGCAGTTTATTTGAACACTCCTCTGGAAACACCATATATTTT.

This clone was observed a single time. At the DNA level, this CDR3 is encoded by other sequences in the same sample as well. The V and J genes are TRBV20-1 and TRBJ2-2; D is unclear. The V gene lost 5 bases and the J gene lost 8 bases, with 9 bases spanning the gap. Germline lookup yields CDR1 DFQATT and CDR2 SNEGSKA (reference sequence). The CDR3 totals 11 residues. The CDR3 protein is CSAGPGGELFF. The CDR3 DNA follows: TGCAGTGCTGGACCCGGGGGGGAGCTGTTTTTT.

The chain is built from TRBV10-1 and TRBJ2-7, with TRBD1 as a possible D gene (6 bases). The CDR3 runs 16 residues. Germline CDR1 reads WNHNN; CDR2 reads SYGVQD (reference sequence). V was pared by 10 bases and J by 3 bases, with 25 bases between. For the CDR3, the DNA is TGCGCCACCCAAGTGGCGGTGGGGGCATGGGGCTACGAGCAGTACTTC. As protein: CATQVAVGAWGYEQYF.

This clone has a handful of counts. The rearrangement joins TRBV11-2 to TRBJ2-3; D perhaps matches TRBD2 (5 bases). CDR1 SGHAT and CDR2 FQNNGV come from the germline V gene. V shed 5 bases and J shed 3 bases, with 21 bases lying between them. The CDR3 has 17 amino acids. The CDR3 loop is CASSPYPEGEGTDTQYF. CDR3 sequence (DNA): TGTGCCAGCAGCCCTTACCCTGAGGGCGAGGGAACAGATACGCAGTATTTT.

This sequence joins TRBV2 and TRBJ2-1; 7 bases agree with TRBD2. Germline values: CDR1 SNHLY, CDR2 FYNNEI. Unmatched junction bases numbered 3, after V lost 7 bases and J lost 3 bases. The CDR3 has 13 amino acids. The CDR3 loop reads CASTREYYNEQFF. The CDR3 DNA is TGTGCCAGCACGCGGGAGTACTACAATGAGCAGTTCTTC.

The chain couples TRBV10-1 to TRBJ2-5; 9 bases fit TRBD2. Germline trimming cut 2 bases from V and 5 bases from J; bases unmatched to any gene: 9. The germline V gene encodes CDR1 WNHNN and CDR2 SYGVQD (reference sequence). CDR3 length: 16 residues. CDR3 in amino acids: CASSEGRLAGRETQYF. CDR3 nucleotides: TGCGCCAGCAGTGAGGGCAGGCTAGCGGGGCGGGAGACCCAGTACTTC.

The J gene is TRBJ2-1, the V gene TRBV7-9; 8 bases are shared with TRBD1. With V trimmed by 7 bases and J by 8 bases, 4 bases remained unmatched. This CDR3 has 12 amino acids. In germline, CDR1 is SEHNR, CDR2 FQNEAQ (reference sequence). This CDR3 is CASITGGDEQFF. CDR3 nucleotides: TGTGCCAGCATCACAGGGGGAGATGAGCAGTTCTTC.

The V call is TRBV7-9, the J call TRBJ2-7; TRBD2 matches at 8 bases. Germline CDR1 SEHNR, CDR2 FQNEAQ (reference sequence). The CDR3 spans 16 residues. The J segment lost 0 bases and the V segment lost 2 bases, leaving 6 bases of the junction unmatched. CDR3 protein: CASSLRPSGLSYEQYF. In nucleotides, the CDR3 is TGTGCCAGCAGCTTAAGACCTAGCGGGCTCTCCTACGAGCAGTACTTC.

The chain couples TRBV28 to TRBJ2-7, with 9 bases that match TRBD2. Unmatched junction bases numbered 7, after V lost 2 bases and J lost 2 bases. The CDR3 has 16 residues. Germline CDR1 is MDHEN and CDR2 is SYDVKM. The CDR3 DNA sequence: TGTGCCAGCAGTTTACCTCCTAGCGGGGCGGCCTACGAGCAGTACTTC. Encoded protein: CASSLPPSGAAYEQYF. The entire variable domain, with the rest obtained from reference TRBV28 and TRBJ2-7, is as follows: DVKVTQSSRYLVKRTGEKVFLECVQDMDHENMFWYRQDPGLGLRLIYFSYDVKMKEKGDIPEGYSVSREKKERFSLILESASTNQTSMYLCASSLPPSGAAYEQYFGPGTRLTVT.

The rearrangement uses TRBV21-1 and TRBJ1-2. TRBV21-1 constitutes a pseudogene. The CDR3 has 13 amino acids. The CDR3 DNA is TGTGCCAGCAGTCCTAAATATGGGGGTGGCTACACCTTC. Translated, it gives CASSPKYGGGYTF.

The genes are TRBV7-3 and TRBJ1-2; D unclear. The CDR3 sequence is 16 residues long. V was clipped by 2 bases and J by 0 bases, with 13 bases between them. Per the germline V gene, CDR1 is SGHTA and CDR2 is FQGTGA. CDR3 DNA: TGTGCCAGCAGCTTACCACCCCCCTTAGCTAACTATGGCTACACCTTC. Translation: CASSLPPPLANYGYTF.

The chain uses TRBV29-1 and TRBJ2-7; D perhaps matches TRBD1 (5 bases). The V gene's germline CDR1 is SQVTM and CDR2 ANQGSEA. The CDR3 loop spans 13 amino acids. Between the trimmed V and J ends, which lost 7 bases and 0 bases, there was a span of 13 bases. This CDR3 reads CSAAGHTSYEQYF. The CDR3 coding sequence is TGCAGCGCCGCAGGACACACCTCCTACGAGCAGTACTTC.